This T cell receptor beta chain appears in the sequencing data of a study of T cells after yellow fever vaccination. Study information: Each low-cell-number fraction was prepared by means of SMART-Seq v4 Ultra Low Input.

MiXCR, applied by TCRdb to the 5' RACE reads, yields one record per CDR3 protein. The data contain around 600,000 distinct CDR3 sequences, 9% to 15% of them seen just once; the ten biggest clones take up 14% to 15%. The CDR3 covers 13 residues. V was cut by 3 bases and J by 6 bases, with 11 bases left in between. Germline assignment: CDR1 MNHEY and CDR2 SMNVEV (reference sequence). The sample here was PBMCs, taken on the day of the yellow fever booster vaccination. The genes are TRBV27 and TRBJ1-1, with D hard to call. This TCR came from a man aged 25-45 years who received the YFV17D yellow fever vaccine. CDR3 coding DNA: TGTGCCAGCAGTTTGATAGACCGCGCTGAAGCTTTCTTT. Translating gives CASSLIDRAEAFF.